The 31 T cell receptor beta chains reported below all come from one sample, sequenced in a study of control samples from healthy donors and cancer patients. Data came from immunoSEQ multiplex PCR; TCRdb stores just in-frame clones and leaves some out. The sample records fewer than 90,000 clones, roughly 90% being singletons. The material sequenced was PBMCs. Receptors were obtained from an older woman with head and neck cancer.

This clone has more than one count but fewer than ten. This chain links TRBV7-8 with TRBJ2-7, with D possibly being TRBD2 (5 bases). The CDR3 covers 12 residues. CDR1 and CDR2 (germline): SGHVS, FQNEAQ. Trimming cost V 4 bases and J 6 bases, with 10 bases left between them. CDR3 region: CASSWRTGEQYF. In DNA form, the CDR3 reads TGTGCCAGCAGCTGGAGGACGGGCGAGCAGTACTTC.

This clone is categorized as medium-sized. This chain links TRBV27 with TRBJ1-2; TRBD1 might be the D (5 bases). Trimming removed 5 bases from V and 6 bases from J, with 13 bases in between. The germline V gene encodes CDR1 MNHEY and CDR2 SMNVEV (reference sequence). The CDR3 totals 13 residues. CDR3 amino acids: CASSNLGLDGYTF. CDR3 DNA sequence: TGTGCCAGCAGTAACCTGGGACTTGATGGCTACACCTTC.

This clone was seen a single time. J is TRBJ2-7 and V is TRBV20-1; weak D call: TRBD2 (5 bases). The ends were cut back, 3 bases at V and 0 bases at J, with 9 bases in the middle. CDR1 DFQATT and CDR2 SNEGSKA come from the germline V gene (reference sequence). The CDR3 is made up of 13 amino acids. CDR3 nucleotide sequence: TGCAGTGCTAGTTCTAGCAGCTCCTACGAGCAGTACTTC. It encodes CSASSSSSYEQYF.

J is TRBJ2-1 and V is TRBV11-3; the D gene is possibly TRBD2 (6 bases). The germline V and J ends were trimmed by 1 base and 8 bases, with 12 bases remaining between them. CDR1 and CDR2 from the germline V gene are SGHNT and YENEEA. The CDR3 covers 14 residues. The CDR3 nucleotides are TGTGCCAGCAGCTTAGGACTAGTTAGCCATGAGCAGTTCTTC. Encoded protein: CASSLGLVSHEQFF. Complete variable domain (other parts from reference TRBV11-3 and TRBJ2-1): EAGVVQSPRYKIIEKKQPVAFWCNPISGHNTLYWYLQNLGQGPELLIRYENEEAVDDSQLPKDRFSAERLKGVDSTLKIQPAELGDSAVYLCASSLGLVSHEQFFGPGTRLTVL.

The genes are TRBV19 and TRBJ2-1; TRBD2 agrees at 9 bases. V lost 5 bases and J lost 6; bases outside the gene matches: 8. The germline V gene has CDR1 LNHDA and CDR2 SQIVND (reference sequence). The CDR3 is 15 amino acids. The CDR3: CASSGASGAINEQFF. CDR3 DNA: TGTGCCAGTAGTGGGGCTAGCGGGGCTATCAATGAGCAGTTCTTC.

This chain links TRBV7-2 with TRBJ1-2; D is unclear. CDR1 and CDR2 (germline): SGHTA, FQGNSA. The length of the CDR3 is 12 residues. Trimming pared 5 bases from V and 1 base from J, leaving 5 bases between. The CDR3 protein is CASSPYNYGYTF. The DNA of the CDR3 is TGTGCCAGCAGCCCATATAACTATGGCTACACCTTC.

This rearrangement joins TRBV5-5 to TRBJ2-4; the D gene could be TRBD1 or TRBD2 (6 bases each). V was cut by 4 bases and J by 5 bases, with 16 bases left in between. This CDR3 is built from 15 residues. Germline V CDR1 and CDR2: SGHKS, YYEKEE (reference sequence). The CDR3 loop is CASSPRRGWENIQYF. The DNA of the CDR3 is TGTGCCAGCAGCCCGAGGAGGGGGTGGGAAAACATTCAGTACTTC.

The genes are TRBV5-4 and TRBJ2-2; possible D gene TRBD2, 6 bases. Deletions cut 3 bases from V and 6 bases from J, with 15 bases between. The CDR3 extends over 15 amino acids. Germline V gene sequence: CDR1 SGHNT, CDR2 YYREEE (reference sequence). The DNA of the CDR3 is TGTGCCAGCAGCTCCCAGGGAGGAATCGCCGGGGAGCTGTTTTTT. Translated: CASSSQGGIAGELFF.

Points on this clone: Compared with germline, one end of the junction differs, possibly owing to a read error. The rearrangement uses TRBV5-1 and TRBJ1-1; D not resolved. In germline, CDR1 is SGHRS, CDR2 YFSETQ. The CDR3 consists of 13 residues. DNA for the CDR3: TGCGCCAGCAGTGGTGTGGTCGACACCGAAGCTTTCTTT. The encoded protein is CASSGVVDTEAFF.

The gene calls are TRBV18 and TRBJ2-5; D is possibly TRBD2 (5 bases). This CDR3 region has 16 residues. V was clipped by 0 bases and J by 3 bases, with 14 bases between them. Germline CDR1 reads KGHSH; CDR2 reads LQKENI. The CDR3 loop is CASSPPAEGPKETQYF. The DNA of the CDR3 is TGTGCCAGCTCACCACCGGCAGAGGGTCCGAAAGAGACCCAGTACTTC.

The J gene is TRBJ2-1, the V gene TRBV7-2; D is unresolved. Germline V gives CDR1 SGHTA, CDR2 FQGNSA. Trimming removed 2 bases at V and 2 bases at J, with 4 bases between. This CDR3 has 13 residues. The CDR3 region has the DNA TGTGCCAGCAGCTTAAACACCTACAATGAGCAGTTCTTC. The encoded protein is CASSLNTYNEQFF.

This clone was observed a handful of times. The gene calls are TRBV6-5 and TRBJ2-7; no clear D. The CDR3 sequence is 13 residues long. Trimming took 2 bases from V and 3 from J, leaving 8 bases between them. Germline CDR1 is MNHEY and CDR2 is SVGAGI. CDR3 bases: TGTGCCAGCAGTTACGCGCAGGTCTACGAGCAGTACTTC. This sequence encodes CASSYAQVYEQYF.

J is TRBJ1-5 and V is TRBV20-1; the D is unclear. Germline V lookup: CDR1 DFQATT, CDR2 SNEGSKA (reference sequence). The ends were cut back, 3 bases at V and 1 base at J, with 13 bases in the middle. The CDR3 is made up of 15 amino acids. The CDR3 here is CSASDPQGSNQPQHF. The CDR3 DNA follows: TGCAGTGCTAGTGACCCTCAAGGCAGCAATCAGCCCCAGCATTTT.

The chain combines TRBV5-1 with TRBJ2-3, with TRBD1 matching over 8 bases. The CDR3 covers 15 residues. Germline V gene lookup returns CDR1 SGHRS and CDR2 YFSETQ. V lost 2 bases to trimming and J lost 2 bases; unmatched junction nucleotides: 4. CDR3 in DNA: TGCGCCAGCAGCTTCACGGACAGGGCCACAGATACGCAGTATTTT. This codes for CASSFTDRATDTQYF.

The genes are TRBV4-3 and TRBJ2-3, with 7 positions matching TRBD2. This CDR3 contains 17 residues. With V trimmed by 0 bases and J by 0 bases, 6 bases remained unmatched. Germline CDR1 reads LGHNA; CDR2 reads YSLEER. The CDR3 is CASSQDRASGSTDTQYF. The CDR3 coding sequence is TGCGCCAGCAGCCAAGATAGGGCTAGCGGTAGCACAGATACGCAGTATTTT.

This chain uses TRBV6-2 or TRBV6-3 with TRBJ2-1; D not certain. The CDR3 runs 15 residues. Germline loops: CDR1 MNHEY, CDR2 SVGEGT. The germline V and J ends were trimmed by 4 bases and 1 base, with 11 bases remaining between them. CDR3 amino acids: CASSFGGASYNEQFF. The CDR3 DNA follows: TGTGCCAGCAGTTTTGGCGGAGCGTCCTACAATGAGCAGTTCTTC.

The chain links TRBV18 to TRBJ1-2; 9 bases map to TRBD1. Germline V gene sequence: CDR1 KGHSH, CDR2 LQKENI. CDR3 size: 16 residues. The J segment lost 4 bases and the V segment lost 2 bases, leaving 8 bases of the junction unmatched. CDR3 sequence (DNA): TGTGCCAGCTCACCAGGGGACAGGGCCTCTACCTATGGCTACACCTTC. Translation gives CASSPGDRASTYGYTF.

The CDR3 DNA is TGCGCCAGCAGCTTTACTCCGGGACAGGGGGCCGGTGAAAAACTGTTTTTT. The encoded protein is CASSFTPGQGAGEKLFF. The chain joins TRBV5-1 to TRBJ1-4, with 12 bases that match TRBD1. V shed 2 bases, J shed 7 bases, and the junction held 9 bases outside the gene matches. This CDR3 contains 17 residues. Per the germline V gene, CDR1 is SGHRS and CDR2 is YFSETQ.

The V gene is TRBV14, the J gene TRBJ2-3, with 8 positions matching TRBD1. The CDR3 is 14 amino acids. The germline gives CDR1 SGHDN, CDR2 FVKESK. V shed 0 bases and J 4 bases; nucleotides not matched to a gene: 0. CDR3 residues: CASSQDRGPDTQYF. As DNA, the CDR3 is TGTGCCAGCAGCCAAGACAGGGGGCCAGATACGCAGTATTTT.

The genes are TRBV27 and TRBJ1-2; 7 nucleotides agree with TRBD1. V lost 3 bases and J lost 8; bases outside the gene matches: 6. CDR1 and CDR2 (germline): MNHEY, SMNVEV (reference sequence). CDR3 size: 13 residues. The CDR3 here is CASSLLTGRGYTF. The CDR3, as DNA: TGTGCCAGCAGTTTGCTGACAGGGCGGGGCTACACCTTC.

CDR3 residues: CASSLRRQGAGEQYF. The CDR3 DNA sequence: TGTGCCAGCAGTTTAAGGAGACAGGGGGCTGGAGAGCAGTACTTC. V usage is TRBV27 and J usage is TRBJ2-7; 10 bases are shared with TRBD1. The CDR3 runs 15 residues. The germline CDR1 and CDR2 sequences are MNHEY and SMNVEV (reference sequence). V shed 2 bases and J 7 bases; nucleotides not matched to a gene: 8.

The chain joins TRBV27 to TRBJ2-7, with D possibly TRBD1 on 6 matching bases. The CDR3 has 15 amino acids. Trimming left V 3 bases short and J 6 bases short, with 18 bases between. From germline, CDR1 is MNHEY and CDR2 SMNVEV (reference sequence). Written as DNA, the CDR3 is TGTGCCAGCAGTTTTATTGGGCAGGGGATGGTCGAGCAGTACTTC. As protein: CASSFIGQGMVEQYF.

There are a few counts of this clone. V is TRBV7-2 and J is TRBJ2-7; the match to TRBD2 covers 7 bases. The CDR3 runs to 14 residues. The V gene end was trimmed by 5 bases and the J gene end by 2 bases; junction bases not matched to a gene: 6. From germline, CDR1 is SGHTA and CDR2 FQGNSA. CDR3: CASSPSLAAYEQYF. CDR3 nucleotide sequence: TGTGCCAGCAGCCCATCCCTAGCGGCCTACGAGCAGTACTTC.

About this clone itself: Additional DNA sequences in this sample encode the identical CDR3. V and J are TRBV5-1 and TRBJ2-7; TRBD2 agrees at 7 bases. The germline CDR1 and CDR2 sequences are SGHRS and YFSETQ. The CDR3 consists of 15 residues. J was trimmed by 4 bases and V by 2 bases; bases with no gene match: 9. The CDR3 region is CASSFSGRASYEQYF. As DNA, the CDR3 is TGCGCCAGCAGCTTCAGTGGGAGGGCCTCATACGAGCAGTACTTC.

A single count supports this clone. The J gene is TRBJ1-1, the V gene TRBV5-4; 10 nucleotides line up with TRBD1. The ends lost 4 bases at V and 0 bases at J; junction bases unmatched: 3. The CDR3 contains 15 residues. Germline CDR1 and CDR2: SGHNT and YYREEE (reference sequence). The CDR3 loop is CASSLDRGVNTEAFF. The CDR3 bases are TGTGCCAGCAGCCTGGACAGGGGGGTGAACACTGAAGCTTTCTTT.

The V and J genes are TRBV11-2 and TRBJ1-3; D not resolved. The CDR3 covers 16 residues. The V gene lost 7 bases and the J gene lost 2 bases, with 18 bases spanning the gap. From germline, CDR1 is SGHAT and CDR2 FQNNGV. The CDR3 DNA sequence: TGTGCCAGCACCTCCGCCGGGTTTGAGCCTGGAAACACCATATATTTT. This gives the protein CASTSAGFEPGNTIYF. The whole variable domain, remainder taken from reference TRBV11-2 and TRBJ1-3, is EAGVAQSPRYKIIEKRQSVAFWCNPISGHATLYWYQQILGQGPKLLIQFQNNGVVDDSQLPKDRFSAERLKGVDSTLKIQPAKLEDSAVYLCASTSAGFEPGNTIYFGEGSWLTVV.

Here the CDR3 DNA reads TGTGCCAGCAGCAAAGATCTATCCGGACTAGCGGGAGCTTTAGAAGACCTACAAGAGACCCAGTACTTC. This encodes CASSKDLSGLAGALEDLQETQYF. V gene TRBV21-1 combines with J gene TRBJ2-5; no check of the table's D call, TRBD2, against the DNA was made. TRBV21-1 is a known pseudogene. The CDR3 covers 23 residues.

The chain is built from TRBV27 and TRBJ2-3, with no clear D. V lost 3 bases and J 5 bases, leaving 9 bases between the germline ends. From germline, CDR1 is MNHEY and CDR2 SMNVEV (reference sequence). The CDR3 totals 13 residues. In nucleotides, the CDR3 is TGTGCCAGCAGTTTTCAATTTGGAGATACGCAGTATTTT. This codes for CASSFQFGDTQYF.

With respect to this clone: One junction end does not reproduce the germline sequence, and a read error may be involved. This chain joins TRBV7-9 and TRBJ2-7, with 7 positions matching TRBD2. Germline V gene lookup returns CDR1 SEHNR and CDR2 FQNEAQ (reference sequence). The CDR3 contains 12 residues. The CDR3 sequence is CASSQTLGTKTF. The CDR3 DNA sequence: TGTGCCAGCAGCCAAACACTGGGGACTAAGACCTTC.

The chain uses TRBV7-3 and TRBJ2-1; tentative D call: TRBD2 (6 bases). The CDR3 runs 17 residues. Deletions cut 0 bases from V and 3 bases from J, with 15 bases between. Per the germline V gene, CDR1 is SGHTA and CDR2 is FQGTGA. CDR3 nucleotides: TGTGCCAGCAGCTTAACTGGGTTCGGTAGCGGCTACAATGAGCAGTTCTTC. Its protein product is CASSLTGFGSGYNEQFF.

The chain is built from TRBV20-1 and TRBJ2-4, with TRBD1 identical over 7 bases. V was pared by 3 bases and J by 0 bases, with 14 bases of the junction left unmatched. The germline V gene encodes CDR1 DFQATT and CDR2 SNEGSKA (reference sequence). The CDR3 is 18 residues long. The CDR3 bases are TGCAGTGCTAGTGGGGTGCAAGCGAGGGGGCGAGCCAAAAACATTCAGTACTTC. It is translated as CSASGVQARGRAKNIQYF.